The present T cell receptor beta chain was sequenced within a study of breast tumors, draining lymph nodes, adjacent tissues. TCRdb fed the multiplex PCR reads into MiXCR, producing one record per CDR3 protein. The sample has approximately 190,000 distinct CDR3 sequences, 30% to 40% seen once. There are 14 residues in the CDR3. The germline V and J ends were trimmed by 6 bases and 6 bases, with 14 bases remaining between them. This clonotype was found many times. Axillary draining lymph nodes of breast cancer patients supplied the node samples. Input material: axillary lymph node tissue. This receptor was obtained from a female donor with breast cancer. Some clones in this sample may be carry-over from other donors' samples. This rearrangement joins TRBV12-3 or TRBV12-4 to TRBJ1-4, with a possible D match to TRBD1 (6 bases). This chain's CDR3 is CASSVGGADEKLFF. DNA for the CDR3: TGTGCCAGCAGCGTTGGGGGGGCGGATGAAAAACTGTTTTTT.